This T cell receptor (beta chain) was recorded in a study of blood T cell repertoires in COVID-19. Across the whole study: Sites across the United States, Italy and Spain contributed samples from acute and convalescent COVID-19. T cells, B-cell-depleted T cells, or PBMCs provided the cDNA or gDNA that served as material.

In the study's own analysis: Reference gene primer amplification in the assay estimated nucleated cell counts. Method: immunoSEQ multiplex PCR; TCRdb's copy keeps in-frame clones and lacks some. That table gives V, J and clone size, and the DNA gave D and trimming. The sample lists about 75,000 clones, approximately 90% occurring once. Germline CDR1 is MNHNS and CDR2 is SASEGT. V lost 0 bases and J 5 bases, leaving 10 bases between the germline ends. The CDR3 has 15 amino acids. The clonotype comes from a woman aged 50 to 60 with acute or convalescent COVID-19. This chain uses TRBV6-1 with TRBJ2-2; possibly TRBD1 for D (6 bases). Sequenced: peripheral blood. The CDR3 DNA is TGTGCCAGCAGTGAAGCCAGGCAGGGGACCGGGGAGCTGTTTTTT. Translated: CASSEARQGTGELFF.